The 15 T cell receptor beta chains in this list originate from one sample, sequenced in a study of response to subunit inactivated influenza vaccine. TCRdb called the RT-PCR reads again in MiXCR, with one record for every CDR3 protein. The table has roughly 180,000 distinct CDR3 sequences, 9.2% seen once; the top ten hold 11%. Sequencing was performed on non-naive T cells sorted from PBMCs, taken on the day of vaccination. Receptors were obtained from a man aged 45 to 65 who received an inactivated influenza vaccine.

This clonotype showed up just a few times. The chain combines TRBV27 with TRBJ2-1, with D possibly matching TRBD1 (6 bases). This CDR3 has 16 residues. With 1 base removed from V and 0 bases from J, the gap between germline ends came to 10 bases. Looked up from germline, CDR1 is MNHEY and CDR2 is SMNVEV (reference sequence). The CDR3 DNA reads TGTGCCAGCAGTTTATTAGGACAGAGCTCCTACAATGAGCAGTTCTTC. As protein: CASSLLGQSSYNEQFF.

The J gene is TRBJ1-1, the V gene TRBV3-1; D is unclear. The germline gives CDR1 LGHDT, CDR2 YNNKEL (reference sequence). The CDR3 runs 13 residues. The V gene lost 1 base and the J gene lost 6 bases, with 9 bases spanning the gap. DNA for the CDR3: TGTGCCAGCAGCCAAGTCTTGCAGTCTGAAGCTTTCTTT. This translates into CASSQVLQSEAFF.

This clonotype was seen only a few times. The CDR3 DNA is TGTGCCAGCAGTGCCACAATTGGATCCAGGGCGAACACTGAAGCTTTCTTT. Amino acid sequence: CASSATIGSRANTEAFF. The rearrangement joins TRBV6-1 to TRBJ1-1; tentative D call: TRBD1 (5 bases). Germline CDR1 MNHNS, CDR2 SASEGT. The CDR3 has 17 amino acids. Trimming cost V 4 bases and J 1 base, with 19 bases left between them.

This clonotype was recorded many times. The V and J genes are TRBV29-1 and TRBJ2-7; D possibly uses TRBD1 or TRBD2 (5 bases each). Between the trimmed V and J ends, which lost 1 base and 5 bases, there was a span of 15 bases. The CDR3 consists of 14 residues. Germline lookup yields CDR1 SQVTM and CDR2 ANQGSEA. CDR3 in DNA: TGCAGCGTTGAAGGGGGGAAGGGCTTACACGAGCAGTACTTC. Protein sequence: CSVEGGKGLHEQYF.

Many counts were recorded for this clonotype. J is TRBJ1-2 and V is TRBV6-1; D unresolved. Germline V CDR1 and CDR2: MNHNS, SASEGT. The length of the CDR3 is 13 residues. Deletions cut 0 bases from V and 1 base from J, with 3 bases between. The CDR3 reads CASSEADNYGYTF. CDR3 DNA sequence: TGTGCCAGCAGTGAAGCAGATAACTATGGCTACACCTTC.

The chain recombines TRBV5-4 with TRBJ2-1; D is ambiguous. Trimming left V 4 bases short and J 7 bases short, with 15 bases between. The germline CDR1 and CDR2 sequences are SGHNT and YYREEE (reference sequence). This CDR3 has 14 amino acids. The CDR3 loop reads CASSMVGTRNEQFF. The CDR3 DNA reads TGTGCCAGCAGCATGGTCGGTACGAGAAATGAGCAGTTCTTC.

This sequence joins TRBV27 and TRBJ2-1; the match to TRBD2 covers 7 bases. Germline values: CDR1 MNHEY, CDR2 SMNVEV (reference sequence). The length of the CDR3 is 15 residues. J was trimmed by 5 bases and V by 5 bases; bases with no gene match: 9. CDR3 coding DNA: TGTGCCAGCAGTGAAGTGGGGGGGGAAAACAATGAGCAGTTCTTC. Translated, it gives CASSEVGGENNEQFF.

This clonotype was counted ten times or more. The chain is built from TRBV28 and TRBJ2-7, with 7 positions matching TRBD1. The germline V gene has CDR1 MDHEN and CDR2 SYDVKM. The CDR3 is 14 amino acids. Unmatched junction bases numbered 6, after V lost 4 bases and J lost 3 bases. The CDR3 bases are TGTGCCAGCAGTTCCCCAAGGGACAGCTACGAGCAGTACTTC. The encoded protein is CASSSPRDSYEQYF.

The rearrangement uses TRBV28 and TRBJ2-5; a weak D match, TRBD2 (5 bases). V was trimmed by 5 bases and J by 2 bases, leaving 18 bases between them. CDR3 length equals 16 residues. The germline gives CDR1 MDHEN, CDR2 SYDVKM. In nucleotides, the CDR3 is TGTGCCAGCAGTCCCATAGGTAGGACTGCTCAAGAGACCCAGTACTTC. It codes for CASSPIGRTAQETQYF. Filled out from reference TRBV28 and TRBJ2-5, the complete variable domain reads DVKVTQSSRYLVKRTGEKVFLECVQDMDHENMFWYRQDPGLGLRLIYFSYDVKMKEKGDIPEGYSVSREKKERFSLILESASTNQTSMYLCASSPIGRTAQETQYFGPGTRLLVL.

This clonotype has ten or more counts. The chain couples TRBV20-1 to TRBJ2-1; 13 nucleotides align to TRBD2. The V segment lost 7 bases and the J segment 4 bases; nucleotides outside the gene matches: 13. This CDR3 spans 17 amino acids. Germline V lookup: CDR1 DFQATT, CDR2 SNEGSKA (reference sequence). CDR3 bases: TGCAGTGAATCCGGACTAGCGGGAGAGAATGTGTACAATGAGCAGTTCTTC. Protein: CSESGLAGENVYNEQFF.

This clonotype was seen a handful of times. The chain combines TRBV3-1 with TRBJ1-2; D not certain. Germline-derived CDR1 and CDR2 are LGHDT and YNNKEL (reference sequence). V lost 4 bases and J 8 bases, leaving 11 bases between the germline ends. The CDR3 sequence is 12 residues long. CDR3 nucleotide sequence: TGTGCCAGCAGCCGAAGGCAGAGCGGCTACACCTTC. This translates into CASSRRQSGYTF. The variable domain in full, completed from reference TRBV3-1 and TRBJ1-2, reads DTAVSQTPKYLVTQMGNDKSIKCEQNLGHDTMYWYKQDSKKFLKIMFSYNNKELIINETVPNRFSPKSPDKAHLNLHINSLELGDSAVYFCASSRRQSGYTFGSGTRLTVV.

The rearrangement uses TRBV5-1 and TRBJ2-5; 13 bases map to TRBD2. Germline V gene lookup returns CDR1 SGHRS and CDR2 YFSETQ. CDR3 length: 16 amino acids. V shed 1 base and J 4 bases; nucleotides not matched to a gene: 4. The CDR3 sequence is CASSLYTSGGVETQYF. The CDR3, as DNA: TGCGCCAGCAGCTTGTACACTAGCGGGGGGGTAGAGACCCAGTACTTC.

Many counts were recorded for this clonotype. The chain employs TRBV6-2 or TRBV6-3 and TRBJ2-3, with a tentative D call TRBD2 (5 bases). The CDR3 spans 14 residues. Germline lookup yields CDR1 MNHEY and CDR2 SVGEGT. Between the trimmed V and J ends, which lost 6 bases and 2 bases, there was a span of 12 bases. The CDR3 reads CASSSGFFTDTQYF. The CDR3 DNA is TGTGCCAGCAGCTCGGGATTCTTCACAGATACGCAGTATTTT.

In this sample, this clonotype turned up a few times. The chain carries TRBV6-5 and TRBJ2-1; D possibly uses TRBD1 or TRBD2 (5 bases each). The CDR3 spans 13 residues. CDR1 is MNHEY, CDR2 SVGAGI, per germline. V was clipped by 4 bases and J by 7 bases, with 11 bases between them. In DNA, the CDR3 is TGTGCCAGCAGTTTTCGGGGCGAGAATGAGCAGTTCTTC. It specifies CASSFRGENEQFF.

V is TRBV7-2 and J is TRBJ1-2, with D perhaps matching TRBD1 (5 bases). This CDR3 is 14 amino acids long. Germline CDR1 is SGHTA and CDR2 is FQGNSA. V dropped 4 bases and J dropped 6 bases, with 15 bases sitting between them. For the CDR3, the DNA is TGTGCCAGCAGCTCTACCGGGACGGCGGATGGCTACACCTTC. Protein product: CASSSTGTADGYTF.